This T cell receptor beta chain comes out of a study of shared clonotypes between healthy human individuals. Study-level points and caveats: Despite large depth, rarefaction showed incomplete sorted-subset sequencing.

For this clone: No antigen is known for it.

Profiling relied on immunoSEQ multiplex PCR, and the TCRdb table lists in-frame clones only, not all of them. The sample contains millions of clones, 90% to 95% of which appear only once. Germline V gene lookup returns CDR1 SGHRS and CDR2 YFSETQ. Trimming at V came to 2 bases and at J to 6 bases, leaving 4 bases not matched to a gene. The CDR3 has 15 amino acids. This receptor was obtained from a young man in good health. The chain joins TRBV5-1 to TRBJ2-2; 10 nucleotides align to TRBD1. The sequencing input was naive CD4+ T cells sorted from blood. Subset of the sample: CD45RA+ positively selected. This CDR3 is CASSLPGTGAGELFF. The CDR3, as DNA: TGCGCCAGCAGCTTACCCGGGACAGGGGCCGGGGAGCTGTTTTTT.